These 21 T cell receptor beta chains came from one sample sequenced in a study of cytomegalovirus exposure and HLA in healthy donors. Vbeta (60) and Jbeta (13) primers were used in the PCR. Clones were read by immunoSEQ multiplex PCR, and TCRdb kept only the in-frame ones, dropping some. The data show 150,000 to 170,000 clones, around 79% seen once. The sequenced sample was PBMCs. These receptors were obtained from a young man in good health and CMV-seropositive.

The chain carries TRBV30 and TRBJ1-1, with D tentatively TRBD1 (5 bases). This CDR3 contains 12 residues. Germline V gene sequence: CDR1 GTSNPN, CDR2 SVGIG (reference sequence). Trimming took 2 bases from V and 6 from J, leaving 10 bases between them. DNA for the CDR3: TGTGCCTGGAGTCCCGACAGAGCTGAAGCTTTCTTT. Translation gives CAWSPDRAEAFF. Based on the CDR3 plus reference TRBV30 and TRBJ1-1, the full variable domain is SQTIHQWPATLVQPVGSPLSLECTVEGTSNPNLYWYRQAAGRGLQLLFYSVGIGQISSEVPQNLSASRPQDRQFILSSKKLLLSDSGFYLCAWSPDRAEAFFGQGTRLTVV.

The chain recombines TRBV15 with TRBJ1-4; TRBD1 might be the D (6 bases). CDR1 is LNHNV, CDR2 YYDKDF, per germline (reference sequence). The germline V and J ends were trimmed by 6 bases and 4 bases, with 12 bases remaining between them. There are 14 residues in the CDR3. In nucleotides, the CDR3 is TGTGCCACCAGGATGGACAGCCTTAATGAAAAACTGTTTTTT. Residues: CATRMDSLNEKLFF.

As to this clone: The junction departs from germline at one end; a sequencing error may be responsible. The chain carries TRBV6-5 and TRBJ2-1; the D gene is possibly TRBD1 (5 bases). The length of the CDR3 is 12 residues. Germline-derived CDR1 and CDR2 are MNHEY and SVGAGI. Written as DNA, the CDR3 is TGTGCCAGCAGCTCGCTGGGCGGCAAGGGGATCTTC. Amino acids: CASSSLGGKGIF.

This chain joins TRBV27 and TRBJ1-1; the D gene is possibly TRBD1 (5 bases). Germline values: CDR1 MNHEY, CDR2 SMNVEV (reference sequence). Trimming cost V 6 bases and J 6 bases, with 11 bases left between them. The CDR3 runs 12 residues. As DNA, the CDR3 is TGTGCCAGCAGGCTTCAGGGTGCTGAAGCTTTCTTT. Translated, it gives CASRLQGAEAFF.

This clone was picked up one time. The chain uses TRBV6-4 and TRBJ2-1, with D maybe TRBD1 (5 bases). Trimming stripped 3 bases from V and 3 bases from J, with 12 bases between. From germline, CDR1 is MRHNA and CDR2 SNTAGT. This CDR3 is built from 15 residues. The CDR3 is CASSEGAGYYNEQFF. The CDR3, as DNA: TGTGCCAGCAGTGAAGGAGCAGGGTACTACAATGAGCAGTTCTTC.

The rearrangement links TRBV13 to TRBJ2-7; D uncertain. Deletions cut 5 bases from V and 2 bases from J, with 13 bases between. Germline-derived CDR1 and CDR2 are PRHDT and FYEKMQ (reference sequence). The CDR3 is made up of 14 amino acids. CDR3 nucleotides: TGTGCCAGCAGCGAGGCGCGGTCTGCCTACGAGCAGTACTTC. This codes for CASSEARSAYEQYF.

The chain couples TRBV4-2 to TRBJ2-2; 12 positions agree with TRBD2. The CDR3 runs to 21 residues. Trimming removed 1 base from V and 1 base from J; junction bases left unmatched: 13. Germline lookup yields CDR1 LGHNA and CDR2 YNFKEQ. CDR3 sequence: CASSQGFGLAGGQVNTGELFF. CDR3 DNA: TGTGCCAGCAGCCAAGGATTTGGGCTAGCGGGGGGGCAGGTGAACACCGGGGAGCTGTTTTTT.

The gene calls are TRBV5-4 and TRBJ2-5; TRBD2 aligns across 11 bases. Germline assignment: CDR1 SGHNT and CDR2 YYREEE (reference sequence). The CDR3 loop spans 16 amino acids. Germline trimming cut 4 bases from V and 2 bases from J; bases unmatched to any gene: 7. CDR3: CASSESSGRYQETQYF. The DNA for the CDR3 is TGTGCCAGCAGCGAGTCTAGCGGGAGGTATCAAGAGACCCAGTACTTC.

This chain connects TRBV19 to TRBJ2-1, with TRBD2 as a possible D gene (7 bases). The germline CDR1 and CDR2 sequences are LNHDA and SQIVND (reference sequence). Between the trimmed V and J ends, which lost 0 bases and 2 bases, there was a span of 17 bases. CDR3 length equals 18 residues. This CDR3 reads CASSIEVLRGGPYNEQFF. The CDR3 DNA follows: TGTGCCAGTAGTATAGAGGTACTTAGGGGGGGCCCCTACAATGAGCAGTTCTTC.

The gene calls are TRBV5-1 and TRBJ2-3, with 11 bases that match TRBD2. V lost 0 bases and J lost 4; bases outside the gene matches: 13. This CDR3 contains 19 residues. In germline, CDR1 is SGHRS, CDR2 YFSETQ. The CDR3 DNA follows: TGCGCCAGCAGCTTGGAACTAGCGGGAGAAAGTCGGTCCGCAGATACGCAGTATTTT. Protein product: CASSLELAGESRSADTQYF.

The chain links TRBV25-1 to TRBJ1-2; perhaps TRBD1 as D (5 bases). V was pared by 3 bases and J by 4 bases, with 9 bases between. This CDR3 is 13 amino acids long. Germline CDR1 and CDR2: MGHDK and SYGVNS. The CDR3 region is CASSDLTVYGYTF. The CDR3 nucleotides are TGTGCCAGCAGTGATTTGACAGTCTATGGCTACACCTTC.

The chain recombines TRBV19 with TRBJ2-2; 7 bases align to TRBD2. Germline CDR1 LNHDA, CDR2 SQIVND (reference sequence). The CDR3 is 15 residues long. The ends lost 3 bases at V and 5 bases at J; junction bases unmatched: 6. CDR3 in DNA: TGTGCCAGTAGTATTGGGCAGGGAGGGACCGGGGAGCTGTTTTTT. Protein product: CASSIGQGGTGELFF.

This clone appeared a single time. This rearrangement joins TRBV18 to TRBJ1-5; TRBD1 might be the D (5 bases). The V end lost 3 bases, the J end lost 7 bases, and 13 bases lay between the germline ends. Germline V lookup: CDR1 KGHSH, CDR2 LQKENI. The length of the CDR3 is 14 residues. CDR3 residues: CASSPETDSQPQHF. The DNA of the CDR3 is TGTGCCAGCTCACCCGAGACAGACTCGCAGCCCCAGCATTTT.

In nucleotides, the CDR3 is TGTGCCAGCAGCCGGGGGGAGTGGGAGCCCCAGCATTTT. It encodes CASSRGEWEPQHF. The rearrangement uses TRBV7-8 and TRBJ1-5, with a weak D call TRBD1 (5 bases). V was trimmed by 5 bases and J by 8 bases, leaving 13 bases between them. The CDR3 length is 13 residues. Looked up from germline, CDR1 is SGHVS and CDR2 is FQNEAQ.

The chain couples TRBV15 to TRBJ2-1; weak D call: TRBD2 (6 bases). The CDR3 covers 15 residues. With 1 base removed from V and 3 bases from J, the gap between germline ends came to 10 bases. The germline CDR1 and CDR2 sequences are LNHNV and YYDKDF (reference sequence). This CDR3 is CATSRALGGYNEQFF. CDR3 bases: TGTGCCACCAGCAGAGCCTTGGGAGGCTACAATGAGCAGTTCTTC.

This chain joins TRBV5-1 and TRBJ2-5; TRBD1 aligns across 10 bases. Trimming removed 4 bases from V and 4 bases from J; junction bases left unmatched: 7. The CDR3 totals 15 residues. Per germline, CDR1 SGHRS and CDR2 YFSETQ. The CDR3, as DNA: TGCGCCAGCAGCCCCGGGACAGGGGTTCCAGAGACCCAGTACTTC. The encoded protein is CASSPGTGVPETQYF.

This chain connects TRBV28 to TRBJ2-2; possibly TRBD2 for D (5 bases). From germline, CDR1 is MDHEN and CDR2 SYDVKM. The CDR3 spans 14 residues. Between the trimmed V and J ends, which lost 3 bases and 4 bases, there was a span of 9 bases. The CDR3 sequence: CASSFASRTGELFF. CDR3 bases: TGTGCCAGCAGTTTCGCTAGCCGCACCGGGGAGCTGTTTTTT.

This clone was observed a handful of times. The chain couples TRBV25-1 to TRBJ2-6; the D gene is possibly TRBD2 (5 bases). CDR3 length: 17 residues. Germline CDR1 reads MGHDK; CDR2 reads SYGVNS. Trimming took off 2 bases at V and 3 bases at J, with 14 bases between the two ends. The chain's CDR3 is CASSEISGGFGANVLTF. The DNA for the CDR3 is TGTGCCAGCAGTGAAATATCTGGAGGTTTTGGGGCCAACGTCCTGACTTTC.

This chain connects TRBV19 to TRBJ2-1; possible D gene TRBD1, 6 bases. In germline, CDR1 is LNHDA, CDR2 SQIVND (reference sequence). Trimming removed 5 bases at V and 3 bases at J, with 20 bases between. The CDR3 spans 17 residues. CDR3 DNA: TGTGCCAGTAGTCCCCGGAGGACAGCCGGCAACTACAATGAGCAGTTCTTC. Residues: CASSPRRTAGNYNEQFF.

This chain links TRBV7-6 with TRBJ2-3; 7 nucleotides align to TRBD1. After removal of 2 bases from V and 3 bases from J, the junction contained 8 bases not matched to a gene. This CDR3 region has 16 residues. Germline CDR1 SGHVS, CDR2 FNYEAQ. The CDR3 region has the DNA TGTGCCAGCAGCTTACGGGTAGGGGGCAGGACAGATACGCAGTATTTT. It yields the protein CASSLRVGGRTDTQYF.

This chain joins TRBV7-8 and TRBJ2-7; 10 bases agree with TRBD1. Germline-derived CDR1 and CDR2 are SGHVS and FQNEAQ. Germline trimming cut 6 bases from V and 1 base from J; bases unmatched to any gene: 6. CDR3 length: 15 residues. CDR3 DNA: TGTGCCAGCAGGGTGGGACAGGGGCCTTCCTACGAGCAGTACTTC. It yields the protein CASRVGQGPSYEQYF. Looking up the rest from reference TRBV7-8 and TRBJ2-7 gives the full variable domain: GAGVSQSPRYKVAKRGQDVALRCDPISGHVSLFWYQQALGQGPEFLTYFQNEAQLDKSGLPSDRFFAERPEGSVSTLKIQRTQQEDSAVYLCASRVGQGPSYEQYFGPGTRLTVT.